Listed below are T cell receptor beta chains from one sample, sequenced in a study of T cells in Graves' hyperthyroidism and ophthalmopathy. TCRdb reprocessed the multiplex PCR reads with MiXCR, giving one entry per CDR3 protein. The sample includes about 520,000 distinct CDR3 sequences, approximately 25% of them seen just once. The sequencing input was blood. These receptors came from a woman younger than 45 with Graves' ophthalmopathy. The CDR3 runs from the conserved cysteine through the conserved F or W. D genes are given only for firm matches. Clone size, where shown, is once, few, many, or a class for clones that have expanded.

TRBV6-1,NA,TRBJ1-6,NA,TGTGCCAGCACCGCGTCGGGGGGTGTTCCTTCACCCCTCCACTTT,CASTASGGVPSPLHF
TRBV20-1,TRBD1,TRBJ2-5,many,TGCAGTGCTAGAGAACAGGGGGCGATGGAGACCCAGTACTTC,CSAREQGAMETQYF
TRBV12-3/TRBV12-4,NA,TRBJ1-1,NA,TGTGCCAGCAGATGGAGGGGGTACACTGAAGCTTTCTTT,CASRWRGYTEAFF
TRBV27,TRBD1,TRBJ2-5,few,TGTGCCAGCAGTCAGGGGGCGCCCGAGACCCAGTACTTC,CASSQGAPETQYF
TRBV5-1,NA,TRBJ2-2,many,TGCGCCAGCAGCAATGGCGCAGGGTCGAACACCGGGGAGCTGTTTTTT,CASSNGAGSNTGELFF
TRBV29-1,NA,TRBJ2-7,many,TGCAGCGTTGCCGGAACGGCCGGGGGCGAGCAGTACTTC,CSVAGTAGGEQYF
TRBV6-2/TRBV6-3,NA,TRBJ2-2,many,TGTGCCAGCAGTTACGGAGATTCGACCACCGGGGAGCTGTTTTTT,CASSYGDSTTGELFF
TRBV7-9,NA,TRBJ2-5,many,TGTGCCAGCAGCTTTAGCCAAGCACAAGAGACCCAGTACTTC,CASSFSQAQETQYF
TRBV5-1,NA,TRBJ2-2,many,TGTGCCAGCAGTGCCGGGACGGCCAACACCGGGGAGCTGTTTTTT,CASSAGTANTGELFF
TRBV6-1,TRBD1,TRBJ2-7,NA,TGTGCCAGCAGTAGTCCCGGGACAGGGGCAGGGGACGAGCAGTACTTC,CASSSPGTGAGDEQYF
TRBV24-1,TRBD1,TRBJ2-2,NA,TGTGCCACCAGTGATCCCTGGACAGGGACGAACACCGGGGAGCTGTTTTTT,CATSDPWTGTNTGELFF
TRBV19,NA,TRBJ1-2,many,TGTGCCAGTAGTACCTGGACAGATTATGGCTACACCTTC,CASSTWTDYGYTF
TRBV6-1,TRBD1,TRBJ2-7,many,TGTGCCAGCAGTGACCCCCGGACAGGGCCCTACGAGCAGTACTTC,CASSDPRTGPYEQYF
TRBV5-1,TRBD2,TRBJ2-2,NA,TGCGCCAGCAGCTTTGGGACTATTCGCACCGGGGAGCTGTTTTTT,CASSFGTIRTGELFF
TRBV10-3,NA,TRBJ1-3,many,TGTGCCATCAGCCCTGGGGCTAACTCTGGAAACACCATATATTTT,CAISPGANSGNTIYF
TRBV20-1,NA,TRBJ2-7,many,TGCAGTGCTATTAGACTTGACGAGCAGTACTTC,CSAIRLDEQYF
TRBV2,NA,TRBJ1-3,many,TGTGCCAGCAGTGAGACAGGACAGCTAGGAAACACCATATATTTT,CASSETGQLGNTIYF
TRBV20-1,NA,TRBJ2-7,NA,TGCAGTGCTAGAAACAGGCCACCGTCCTACGAGCAGTACTTC,CSARNRPPSYEQYF
TRBV20-1,NA,TRBJ1-3,NA,TGCAGTGCTAGAGACGGACAGTCCTCTGGAAACACCATATATTTT,CSARDGQSSGNTIYF
TRBV7-6,NA,TRBJ1-5,many,TGTGCCAGCAGCTTAGCAGGAGGGGTACTAGGACAGCCCCAGCATTTT,CASSLAGGVLGQPQHF
TRBV12-3/TRBV12-4,NA,TRBJ2-5,NA,TGTGCCAGCAGTTCAACAGTGGCCTTACTCTACGGGACCCAGTACTTC,CASSSTVALLYGTQYF
TRBV5-4,NA,TRBJ1-2,NA,TGTGCCAGCAGCCGCTCGTACAGGGTGAGCTATGGCTACACCTTC,CASSRSYRVSYGYTF
TRBV5-1,NA,TRBJ2-5,many,TGCGCCAGCAGCTTGTTGGGCATAGGCCAAGAGACCCAGTACTTC,CASSLLGIGQETQYF
TRBV18,NA,TRBJ1-2,NA,TGTGCCAGCTCACCGCAACAGAACGACGGCTACACCTTC,CASSPQQNDGYTF
TRBV28,TRBD1,TRBJ1-5,many,TGTGCCAGCACCCCCGGGACAGGGGGTAATCAGCCCCAGCATTTT,CASTPGTGGNQPQHF
TRBV6-5,TRBD2,TRBJ2-7,many,TGTGCCAGCAGTTGGGGACTAGCCTACGAGCAGTACTTC,CASSWGLAYEQYF
TRBV9,NA,TRBJ2-4,NA,TGTGCCAGCAGTACGGGACAAATGGACATTCAGTACTTC,CASSTGQMDIQYF